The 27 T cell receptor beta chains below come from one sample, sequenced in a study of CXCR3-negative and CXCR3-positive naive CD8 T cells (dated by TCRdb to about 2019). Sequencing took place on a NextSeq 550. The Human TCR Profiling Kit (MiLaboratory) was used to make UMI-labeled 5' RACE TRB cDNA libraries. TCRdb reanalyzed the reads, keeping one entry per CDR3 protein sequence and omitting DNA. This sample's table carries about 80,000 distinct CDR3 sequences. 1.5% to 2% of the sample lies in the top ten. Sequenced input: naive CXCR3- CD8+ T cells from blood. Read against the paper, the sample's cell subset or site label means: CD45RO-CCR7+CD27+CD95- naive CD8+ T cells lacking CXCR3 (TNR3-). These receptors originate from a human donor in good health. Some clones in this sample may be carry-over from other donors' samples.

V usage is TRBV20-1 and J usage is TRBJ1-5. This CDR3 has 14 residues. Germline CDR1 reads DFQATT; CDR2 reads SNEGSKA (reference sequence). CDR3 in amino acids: CSAEGGVGNQPQHF.

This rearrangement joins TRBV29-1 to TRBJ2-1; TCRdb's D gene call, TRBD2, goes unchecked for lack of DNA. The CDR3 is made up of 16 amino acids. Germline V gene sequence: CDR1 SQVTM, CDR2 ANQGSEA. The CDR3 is CSVGDLGLAGRNEQFF.

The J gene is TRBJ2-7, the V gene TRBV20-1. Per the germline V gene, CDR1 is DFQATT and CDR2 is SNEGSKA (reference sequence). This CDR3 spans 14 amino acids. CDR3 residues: CSANGPFNLLEQYF.

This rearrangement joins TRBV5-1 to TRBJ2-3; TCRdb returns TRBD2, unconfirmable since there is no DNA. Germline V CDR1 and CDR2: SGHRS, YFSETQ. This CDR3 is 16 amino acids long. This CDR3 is CASSLLAGAYTDTQYF.

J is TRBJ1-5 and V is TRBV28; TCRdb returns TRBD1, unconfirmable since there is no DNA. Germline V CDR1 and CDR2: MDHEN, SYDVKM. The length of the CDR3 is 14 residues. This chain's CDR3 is CATSVAGERQPQHF.

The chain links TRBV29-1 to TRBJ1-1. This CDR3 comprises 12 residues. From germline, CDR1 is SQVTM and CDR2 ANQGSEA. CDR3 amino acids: CSVASLNTEAFF.

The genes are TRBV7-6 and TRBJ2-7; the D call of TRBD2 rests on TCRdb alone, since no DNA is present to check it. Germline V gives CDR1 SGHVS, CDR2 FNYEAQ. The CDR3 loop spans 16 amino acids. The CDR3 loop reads CASSRGTSGVTYEQYF.

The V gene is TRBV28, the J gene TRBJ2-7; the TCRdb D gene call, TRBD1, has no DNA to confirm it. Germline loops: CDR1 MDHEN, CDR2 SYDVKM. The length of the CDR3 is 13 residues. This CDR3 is CASSAGQGSEQYF.

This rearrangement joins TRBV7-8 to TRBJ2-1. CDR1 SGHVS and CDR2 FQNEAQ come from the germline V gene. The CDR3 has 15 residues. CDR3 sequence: CASSLSGEPYNEQFF.

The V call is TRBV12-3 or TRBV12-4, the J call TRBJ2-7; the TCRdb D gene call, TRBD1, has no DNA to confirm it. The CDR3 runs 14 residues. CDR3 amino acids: CASSSGHLLYEQYF.

CDR3 sequence: CASSLEVETQYF. The chain links TRBV12-3 or TRBV12-4 to TRBJ2-5. The CDR3 length is 12 residues.

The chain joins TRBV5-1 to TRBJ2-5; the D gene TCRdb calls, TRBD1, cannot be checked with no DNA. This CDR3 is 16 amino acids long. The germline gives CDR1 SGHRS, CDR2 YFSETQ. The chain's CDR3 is CASSTGTGGIQETQYF.

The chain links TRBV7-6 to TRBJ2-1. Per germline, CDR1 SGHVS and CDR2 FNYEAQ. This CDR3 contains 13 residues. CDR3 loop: CASSLRGYNEQFF.

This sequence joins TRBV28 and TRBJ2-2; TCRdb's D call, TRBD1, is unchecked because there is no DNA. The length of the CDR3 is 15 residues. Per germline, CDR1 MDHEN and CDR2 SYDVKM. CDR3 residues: CASSDRALNTGELFF.

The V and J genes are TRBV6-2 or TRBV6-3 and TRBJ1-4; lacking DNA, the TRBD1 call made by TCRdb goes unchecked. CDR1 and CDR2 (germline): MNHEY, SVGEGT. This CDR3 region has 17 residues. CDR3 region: CASSPFPGGAANEKLFF.

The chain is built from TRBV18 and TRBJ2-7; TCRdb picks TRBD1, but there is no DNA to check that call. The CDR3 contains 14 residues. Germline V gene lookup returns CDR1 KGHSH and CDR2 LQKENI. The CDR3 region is CASSHRDRAYEQYF.

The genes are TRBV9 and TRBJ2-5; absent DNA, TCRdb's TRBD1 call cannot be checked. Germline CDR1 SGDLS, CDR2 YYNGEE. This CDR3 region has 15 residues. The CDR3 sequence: CASSVTGGGGETQYF.

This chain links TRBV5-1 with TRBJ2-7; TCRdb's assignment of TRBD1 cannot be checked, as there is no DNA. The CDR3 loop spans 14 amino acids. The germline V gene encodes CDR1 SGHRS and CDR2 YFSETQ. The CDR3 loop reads CASWAGQGAHEQYF. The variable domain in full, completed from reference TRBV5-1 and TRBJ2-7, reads KAGVTQTPRYLIKTRGQQVTLSCSPISGHRSVSWYQQTPGQGLQFLFEYFSETQRNKGNFPGRFSGRQFSNSRSEMNVSTLELGDSALYLCASWAGQGAHEQYFGPGTRLTVT.

This CDR3 is CSAREGSSIYEQYF. The J gene is TRBJ2-7, the V gene TRBV20-1. From germline, CDR1 is DFQATT and CDR2 SNEGSKA (reference sequence). This CDR3 comprises 14 residues.

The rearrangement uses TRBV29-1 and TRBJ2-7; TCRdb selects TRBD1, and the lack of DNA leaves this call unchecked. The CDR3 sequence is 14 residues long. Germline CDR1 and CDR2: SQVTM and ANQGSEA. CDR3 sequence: CSVVHGGYSYEQYF.

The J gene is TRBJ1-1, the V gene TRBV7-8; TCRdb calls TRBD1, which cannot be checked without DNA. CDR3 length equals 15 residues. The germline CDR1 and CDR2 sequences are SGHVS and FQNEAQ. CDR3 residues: CASSTYRGEGTEAFF.

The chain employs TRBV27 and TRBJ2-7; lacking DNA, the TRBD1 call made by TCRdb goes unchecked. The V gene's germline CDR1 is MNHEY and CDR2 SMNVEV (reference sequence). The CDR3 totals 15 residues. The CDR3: CASTLLGQGPYEQYF.

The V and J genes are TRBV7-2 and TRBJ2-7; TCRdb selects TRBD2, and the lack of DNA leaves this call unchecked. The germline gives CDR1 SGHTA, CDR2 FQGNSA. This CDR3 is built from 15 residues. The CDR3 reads CASSALAGGVYEQYF.

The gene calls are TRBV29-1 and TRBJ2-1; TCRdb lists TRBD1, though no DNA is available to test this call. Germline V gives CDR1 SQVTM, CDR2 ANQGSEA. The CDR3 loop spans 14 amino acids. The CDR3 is CSVAGTGSYNEQFF.

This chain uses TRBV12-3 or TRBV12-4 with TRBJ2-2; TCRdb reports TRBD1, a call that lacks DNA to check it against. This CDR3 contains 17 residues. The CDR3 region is CASTPQEADANTGELFF.

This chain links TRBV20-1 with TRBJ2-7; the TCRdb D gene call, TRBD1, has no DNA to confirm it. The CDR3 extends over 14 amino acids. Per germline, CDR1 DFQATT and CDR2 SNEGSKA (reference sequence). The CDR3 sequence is CSARATGTSYEQYF.

The CDR3 here is CSVDLGADGYTF. This chain joins TRBV29-1 and TRBJ1-2; with no DNA, the TCRdb D assignment of TRBD1 cannot be verified. This CDR3 contains 12 residues. Germline V CDR1 and CDR2: SQVTM, ANQGSEA.